One sample yielded the 24 T cell receptor beta chains listed below, sequenced in a study of CD8 T cells in ankylosing spondylitis. TCRdb fed the 5' RACE reads into MiXCR, producing one record per CDR3 protein. The sample lists around 220,000 distinct CDR3 sequences; approximately 10% were seen once. Material: blood, either unsorted or a sorted T cell fraction (not recorded which). These receptors came from a male donor with ankylosing spondylitis or in good health (not recorded which).

This clonotype was observed a handful of times. The chain joins TRBV5-1 to TRBJ2-7, with 9 bases that match TRBD1. The CDR3 is 15 amino acids. Germline assignment: CDR1 SGHRS and CDR2 YFSETQ. The V segment lost 0 bases and the J segment 4 bases; nucleotides outside the gene matches: 5. The CDR3 nucleotides read TGCGCCAGCAGCTTGGCCGGGACAGGGAATTACGAGCAGTACTTC. It translates to CASSLAGTGNYEQYF. The full variable domain, rest sourced from reference TRBV5-1 and TRBJ2-7, is KAGVTQTPRYLIKTRGQQVTLSCSPISGHRSVSWYQQTPGQGLQFLFEYFSETQRNKGNFPGRFSGRQFSNSRSEMNVSTLELGDSALYLCASSLAGTGNYEQYFGPGTRLTVT.

The table lists this clonotype with many counts. The chain links TRBV28 to TRBJ1-5, with D tentatively TRBD1 (5 bases). V gave up 2 bases and J gave up 8 bases, with 19 bases separating them. The CDR3 has 16 amino acids. The germline V gene has CDR1 MDHEN and CDR2 SYDVKM. CDR3 protein: CASSLGPLGKGEPQHF. The CDR3 nucleotides read TGTGCCAGCAGTTTAGGACCACTGGGAAAAGGGGAGCCCCAGCATTTT. Full variable domain (remainder filled in from reference TRBV28 and TRBJ1-5): DVKVTQSSRYLVKRTGEKVFLECVQDMDHENMFWYRQDPGLGLRLIYFSYDVKMKEKGDIPEGYSVSREKKERFSLILESASTNQTSMYLCASSLGPLGKGEPQHFGDGTRLSIL.

This clonotype was seen many times. The gene calls are TRBV15 and TRBJ1-2, with D perhaps TRBD1 (6 bases). Germline CDR1 and CDR2: LNHNV and YYDKDF (reference sequence). V was pared by 0 bases and J by 2 bases, with 19 bases between. The CDR3 spans 18 residues. The DNA for the CDR3 is TGTGCCACCAGCAGAGATCTGGCAGGGGACGGTAGGAACTATGGCTACACCTTC. Protein sequence: CATSRDLAGDGRNYGYTF.

About this clonotype itself: A much more abundant neighbour one base away suggests this may be a read error. Here the CDR3 omits its conserved ending phenylalanine or tryptophan, so a read error is the likely source. The CDR3 loop reads CASSLPGSYNEQFY. CDR3 DNA: TGTGCCAGCAGTTTGCCGGGTTCCTACAATGAGCAGTTCTAC. This chain uses TRBV28 with TRBJ2-1; D uncertain. Germline assignment: CDR1 MDHEN and CDR2 SYDVKM. The CDR3 consists of 14 residues. V lost 3 bases to trimming and J lost 1 base, with 7 bases between them.

Only a few counts were recorded for this clonotype. The chain couples TRBV28 to TRBJ1-4; D is undetermined. With 8 bases removed from V and 3 bases from J, the gap between germline ends came to 10 bases. The CDR3 runs to 13 residues. Per germline, CDR1 MDHEN and CDR2 SYDVKM. The CDR3: CASQGSANEKLFF. Written as DNA, the CDR3 is TGTGCCAGCCAAGGGTCAGCTAATGAAAAACTGTTTTTT. Full variable domain (remainder filled in from reference TRBV28 and TRBJ1-4): DVKVTQSSRYLVKRTGEKVFLECVQDMDHENMFWYRQDPGLGLRLIYFSYDVKMKEKGDIPEGYSVSREKKERFSLILESASTNQTSMYLCASQGSANEKLFFGSGTQLSVL.

The chain links TRBV5-5 to TRBJ1-4; TRBD1 matches at 10 bases. Germline values: CDR1 SGHKS, CDR2 YYEKEE (reference sequence). The CDR3 consists of 14 residues. With V trimmed by 4 bases and J by 6 bases, 3 bases remained unmatched. CDR3 amino acids: CASSPDRGDEKLFF. The CDR3 DNA reads as TGTGCCAGCAGCCCGGACAGGGGGGATGAAAAACTGTTTTTT.

The V call is TRBV7-9, the J call TRBJ2-3; no firm D call. Germline V gene data show CDR1 as SEHNR and CDR2 as FQNEAQ (reference sequence). This CDR3 region has 14 residues. The V end was cut by 1 base, the J end by 2 bases, with 7 bases between. The CDR3, as DNA: TGTGCCAGCAGCTTAGACATAGCCACAGATACGCAGTATTTT. As protein: CASSLDIATDTQYF. The entire variable domain, with the rest obtained from reference TRBV7-9 and TRBJ2-3, is as follows: DTGVSQNPRHKITKRGQNVTFRCDPISEHNRLYWYRQTLGQGPEFLTYFQNEAQLEKSRLLSDRFSAERPKGSFSTLEIQRTEQGDSAMYLCASSLDIATDTQYFGPGTRLTVL.

The chain has TRBV7-2 and TRBJ2-2; D gene ambiguous. V gave up 3 bases and J gave up 7 bases, with 9 bases separating them. The CDR3 is 13 amino acids. CDR1 SGHTA and CDR2 FQGNSA come from the germline V gene. The DNA of the CDR3 is TGTGCCAGCAGCTTTAGAGTAAGCGGGGAGCTGTTTTTT. Translation: CASSFRVSGELFF.

This clonotype was observed at least ten times. This chain uses TRBV20-1 with TRBJ2-7; D possibly uses TRBD1 or TRBD2 (5 bases each). The CDR3 loop spans 14 amino acids. Germline CDR1 reads DFQATT; CDR2 reads SNEGSKA (reference sequence). V gave up 1 base and J gave up 5 bases, with 15 bases separating them. CDR3 in DNA: TGCAGTGCTAGAGTCGGGGCGGGCCGCGACGAGCAGTACTTC. Protein sequence: CSARVGAGRDEQYF.

This clonotype occurred many times. This chain joins TRBV20-1 and TRBJ1-4; 7 bases are shared with TRBD1. The CDR3 is 15 residues long. Germline V CDR1 and CDR2: DFQATT, SNEGSKA (reference sequence). V shed 0 bases, J shed 6 bases, and the junction held 7 bases outside the gene matches. The CDR3 reads CSARDVYRGDEKLFF. DNA of the CDR3: TGCAGTGCTAGAGATGTGTACAGGGGAGATGAAAAACTGTTTTTT.

Many counts were recorded for this clonotype. V is TRBV5-1 and J is TRBJ1-1, with a possible D match to TRBD1 (6 bases). The V end was cut by 0 bases, the J end by 4 bases, with 10 bases between. CDR3 length: 14 amino acids. The germline V gene encodes CDR1 SGHRS and CDR2 YFSETQ. DNA of the CDR3: TGCGCCAGCAGCTTGGAGGGGGGAGCCACTGAAGCTTTCTTT. Amino acid sequence: CASSLEGGATEAFF. The entire variable domain, with the rest obtained from reference TRBV5-1 and TRBJ1-1, is as follows: KAGVTQTPRYLIKTRGQQVTLSCSPISGHRSVSWYQQTPGQGLQFLFEYFSETQRNKGNFPGRFSGRQFSNSRSEMNVSTLELGDSALYLCASSLEGGATEAFFGQGTRLTVV.

Ten or more counts support this clonotype. V is TRBV7-2 and J is TRBJ1-4; 7 bases map to TRBD1. Germline loops: CDR1 SGHTA, CDR2 FQGNSA. Germline trimming cut 3 bases from V and 8 bases from J; bases unmatched to any gene: 12. The CDR3 sequence is 16 residues long. The DNA for the CDR3 is TGTGCCAGCAGCTTTTTGCGTGTGCAGGGGGTGGAAAAACTGTTTTTT. It encodes CASSFLRVQGVEKLFF.

There are a few counts of this clonotype. The chain carries TRBV7-2 and TRBJ1-1; D is unresolved. The CDR3 has 15 residues. Trimming cost V 0 bases and J 0 bases, with 8 bases left between them. CDR1 is SGHTA, CDR2 FQGNSA, per germline. Here the CDR3 reads CASSLAGIMNTEAFF. CDR3 sequence (DNA): TGTGCCAGCAGCTTAGCGGGCATAATGAACACTGAAGCTTTCTTT.

There are many counts of this clonotype. This sequence joins TRBV10-3 and TRBJ2-5; D is uncertain. Germline V gene sequence: CDR1 ENHRY, CDR2 SYGVKD. This CDR3 has 12 amino acids. V lost 0 bases to trimming and J lost 4 bases, with 3 bases between them. The CDR3 DNA reads as TGTGCCATCAGTGAGTCGCTAGAGACCCAGTACTTC. It yields the protein CAISESLETQYF.

This clonotype came up a few times. The chain carries TRBV7-9 and TRBJ1-6; D ambiguous. Per the germline V gene, CDR1 is SEHNR and CDR2 is FQNEAQ (reference sequence). Trimming removed 6 bases from V and 5 bases from J, with 11 bases in between. The CDR3 runs 14 residues. The CDR3 protein is CASRGPVDNSPLHF. CDR3 nucleotide sequence: TGTGCCAGCAGAGGCCCGGTGGATAATTCACCCCTCCACTTT.

This clonotype occurred many times. The chain combines TRBV2 with TRBJ1-5; tentatively, D is TRBD1 (6 bases). Germline V lookup: CDR1 SNHLY, CDR2 FYNNEI. Trimming pared 3 bases from V and 4 bases from J, leaving 10 bases between. The CDR3 totals 14 residues. This chain's CDR3 is CASSEGQGNQPQHF. CDR3 bases: TGTGCCAGCAGTGAGGGGCAGGGGAATCAGCCCCAGCATTTT.

This clonotype showed up many times. The rearrangement joins TRBV6-5 to TRBJ2-3; D tentatively fits TRBD1 or TRBD2 (5 bases each). Trimming took off 4 bases at V and 9 bases at J, with 11 bases between the two ends. Germline CDR1 MNHEY, CDR2 SVGAGI. The CDR3 covers 12 residues. CDR3 amino acids: CASSSGPATQYF. CDR3 sequence (DNA): TGTGCCAGCAGTTCGGGGCCAGCAACGCAGTATTTT.

This clonotype was detected a few times. This sequence joins TRBV20-1 and TRBJ2-3; D is unclear. The CDR3 consists of 14 residues. The germline V gene encodes CDR1 DFQATT and CDR2 SNEGSKA (reference sequence). The germline V and J ends were trimmed by 3 bases and 6 bases, with 16 bases remaining between them. The CDR3 sequence is CSARTVTPADTQYF. Here the CDR3 DNA reads TGCAGTGCTAGGACTGTAACTCCCGCTGATACGCAGTATTTT.

The sample holds many counts of this clonotype. The rearrangement uses TRBV24-1 and TRBJ1-1, with 10 bases identical to TRBD1. Germline CDR1 is KGHDR and CDR2 is SFDVKD. Losses at the gene ends were 3 bases for V and 3 bases for J; bases not matched to a gene: 6. This CDR3 has 16 residues. The CDR3 DNA follows: TGTGCCACCAGTGATCATAGGACAGGGGGTTACACTGAAGCTTTCTTT. Translation gives CATSDHRTGGYTEAFF.

In this sample, this clonotype turned up a few times. The J gene is TRBJ1-1, the V gene TRBV7-2, with D possibly TRBD1 on 5 matching bases. Trimming left V 3 bases short and J 7 bases short, with 18 bases between. CDR3 length equals 15 residues. Per the germline V gene, CDR1 is SGHTA and CDR2 is FQGNSA. This CDR3 reads CASSFPGSPGNEAFF. The CDR3 coding sequence is TGTGCCAGCAGCTTTCCAGGTTCGCCAGGGAATGAAGCTTTCTTT.

This chain connects TRBV20-1 to TRBJ2-7; maybe TRBD2 (5 bases). V was pared by 0 bases and J by 9 bases, with 24 bases between. Germline V gives CDR1 DFQATT, CDR2 SNEGSKA (reference sequence). The CDR3 consists of 16 residues. CDR3 sequence reads: CSAREGVVGQGNGQYF. The DNA of the CDR3 is TGCAGTGCTAGAGAGGGAGTAGTCGGGCAAGGGAACGGGCAGTACTTC.

The J gene is TRBJ2-7, the V gene TRBV7-2; no clear D gene. CDR1 SGHTA and CDR2 FQGNSA come from the germline V gene. The CDR3 extends over 11 amino acids. Trimming cost V 1 base and J 5 bases, with 3 bases left between them. DNA of the CDR3: TGTGCCAGCAGCTTAGAGGACGAGCAGTACTTC. It specifies CASSLEDEQYF.

This chain uses TRBV30 with TRBJ1-1, with 8 bases matching TRBD1. The CDR3 has 12 amino acids. The V segment lost 4 bases and the J segment 6 bases; nucleotides outside the gene matches: 4. From germline, CDR1 is GTSNPN and CDR2 SVGIG (reference sequence). The CDR3 loop is CAWTTDRAEAFF. In DNA, the CDR3 is TGTGCCTGGACCACGGACAGGGCTGAAGCTTTCTTT.

The chain joins TRBV20-1 to TRBJ2-3, with 7 bases lining up with TRBD2. CDR3 size: 15 residues. V shed 1 base, J shed 2 bases, and the junction held 6 bases outside the gene matches. CDR1 is DFQATT and CDR2 is SNEGSKA in the germline V gene (reference sequence). The CDR3 spells CSARARGFITDTQYF. As DNA, the CDR3 is TGCAGTGCTAGAGCGCGGGGGTTTATCACAGATACGCAGTATTTT.